This T cell receptor (beta chain) comes out of a study of cytomegalovirus exposure and HLA in healthy donors. Points from the study as a whole: When analyzed later, a missense DCLRE1C variant was found to be linked to TCR beta V- and J-gene trimming. DRB1 showed the most TCR associations and HLA-C the fewest in a later analysis, as rates varied by HLA locus.

The CDR3 has 15 amino acids. From germline, CDR1 is LGHNA and CDR2 YSLEER. Deletions cut 0 bases from V and 8 bases from J, with 14 bases between. The table lists this clone with a few counts. Its antigen is not identified. The PCR employed 60 Vbeta primers together with 13 Jbeta primers. The assay was immunoSEQ multiplex PCR, and TCRdb's table has in-frame clones only and misses some. Of 100,000 to 150,000 clones listed, around 8.5% are singletons. Material: PBMCs. V usage is TRBV4-3 and J usage is TRBJ2-1, with D perhaps matching TRBD2 (7 bases). The clonotype was recovered from a man aged 35 to 55 in good health and CMV-seronegative. The CDR3 bases are TGCGCCAGCAGCCAAGAAGCGGGACAAGTCGATGAGCAGTTCTTC. This gives the protein CASSQEAGQVDEQFF.